The 17 T cell receptor beta chains given below trace back to one sample, sequenced in a study of cytomegalovirus exposure and HLA in healthy donors. PCR used 60 Vbeta primers and 13 Jbeta primers. Using immunoSEQ multiplex PCR, the repertoire was profiled, and TCRdb retains in-frame clones only, with some absent. This sample yields 150,000 to 200,000 clones, of which around 80% are seen a single time; around 2% belongs to the top ten. Sequenced material: PBMCs. The receptors were sampled from a man between 18 and 29 years old in good health and CMV-seronegative.

The CDR3 region has the DNA TGCGCCAGCAGCTTACAGGGTAGCTCCTACGAGCAGTACTTC. Its protein is CASSLQGSSYEQYF. The V call is TRBV5-1, the J call TRBJ2-7, with D possibly being TRBD1 (6 bases). V lost 2 bases and J lost 0, with 9 bases in between. The CDR3 is 14 amino acids. The V gene's germline CDR1 is SGHRS and CDR2 YFSETQ.

The chain carries TRBV5-4 and TRBJ2-5; D call uncertain. The CDR3 is 13 amino acids. Germline V lookup: CDR1 SGHNT, CDR2 YYREEE (reference sequence). V lost 0 bases and J 5 bases, leaving 8 bases between the germline ends. The chain's CDR3 is CASSLDKWETQYF. CDR3 in DNA: TGTGCCAGCAGCTTGGACAAGTGGGAGACCCAGTACTTC.

This clone showed up just a few times. CDR3 sequence reads: CASSSLGTGLIYNEQFF. For the CDR3, the DNA is TGTGCCAGTAGTAGCCTCGGGACAGGCCTTATCTACAATGAGCAGTTCTTC. J is TRBJ2-1 and V is TRBV19; 8 bases are shared with TRBD1. The germline V gene encodes CDR1 LNHDA and CDR2 SQIVND (reference sequence). This CDR3 spans 17 amino acids. Trimming took 4 bases from V and 3 from J; bases not matched to a gene: 11.

This clone was observed a single time. This sequence joins TRBV4-3 and TRBJ1-1, with D possibly matching TRBD1 (6 bases). CDR1 is LGHNA and CDR2 is YSLEER in the germline V gene. The CDR3 has 16 residues. V shed 1 base and J shed 2 bases, with 14 bases lying between them. Written as DNA, the CDR3 is TGCGCCAGCAGCCAAGCTTCTCCGGGACACAACACTGAAGCTTTCTTT. It encodes CASSQASPGHNTEAFF.

A single count supports this clone. This rearrangement joins TRBV9 to TRBJ2-5; tentative D call: TRBD1 (5 bases). CDR1 and CDR2 from the germline V gene are SGDLS and YYNGEE. V was clipped by 0 bases and J by 1 base, with 13 bases between them. The CDR3 has 16 residues. The CDR3 DNA reads as TGTGCCAGCAGCGTAGCCCCCAGCACAGGCCAAGAGACCCAGTACTTC. This translates into CASSVAPSTGQETQYF.

This chain joins TRBV6-1 and TRBJ2-2, with TRBD1 matching 8 bases. With V trimmed by 8 bases and J by 2 bases, 1 base remained unmatched. This CDR3 region has 13 residues. Germline CDR1 and CDR2: MNHNS and SASEGT. Written as DNA, the CDR3 is TGTGCCAGCGACAGGGGTAACACCGGGGAGCTGTTTTTT. The encoded protein is CASDRGNTGELFF.

This rearrangement joins TRBV4-3 to TRBJ1-6, with 7 bases matching TRBD1. Germline lookup yields CDR1 LGHNA and CDR2 YSLEER. CDR3 size: 15 residues. With 0 bases clipped from V and 9 bases from J, the junction kept 5 bases outside the gene matches. The CDR3 DNA reads as TGCGCCAGCAGCCAAGAGGGACAGCCGGGTTCACCCCTCCACTTT. It translates to CASSQEGQPGSPLHF.

This clone was seen only once. The CDR3 region is CASSLEAGFGVGEQFF. CDR3 DNA sequence: TGTGCCAGCAGCCTAGAAGCGGGATTTGGGGTTGGTGAGCAGTTCTTC. The rearrangement links TRBV7-8 to TRBJ2-1; 7 nucleotides line up with TRBD2. With 5 bases clipped from V and 9 bases from J, the junction kept 16 bases outside the gene matches. The CDR3 extends over 16 amino acids. Germline CDR1 and CDR2: SGHVS and FQNEAQ.

This chain joins TRBV4-2 and TRBJ2-2; a possible D gene is TRBD1 (5 bases). Trimming cost V 10 bases and J 5 bases, with 14 bases left between them. CDR1 and CDR2 (germline): LGHNA, YNFKEQ. This CDR3 contains 13 residues. CDR3 residues: CATGRVQTGELFF. For the CDR3, the DNA is TGTGCCACAGGCAGGGTCCAGACCGGGGAGCTGTTTTTT.

The chain joins TRBV7-9 to TRBJ1-5; D perhaps matches TRBD1 (6 bases). From germline, CDR1 is SEHNR and CDR2 FQNEAQ (reference sequence). V lost 8 bases, J lost 4 bases, and 12 bases lay in between. The CDR3 has 13 amino acids. The CDR3 DNA sequence: TGTGCCAGCGAGGGAGGGGGAAATCAGCCCCAGCATTTT. It specifies CASEGGGNQPQHF.

The chain employs TRBV5-1 and TRBJ2-7; TRBD1 might be the D (6 bases). This CDR3 is 13 amino acids long. V lost 5 bases, J lost 1 base, and 10 bases lay in between. Per the germline V gene, CDR1 is SGHRS and CDR2 is YFSETQ. This chain's CDR3 is CASRPGQSYEQYF. CDR3 DNA sequence: TGCGCCAGCAGACCTGGACAGTCCTACGAGCAGTACTTC.

This clone was seen just once. The chain has TRBV6-1 and TRBJ1-3; 8 bases fit TRBD1. The CDR3 has 15 residues. J was trimmed by 7 bases and V by 4 bases; bases with no gene match: 9. Germline CDR1 reads MNHNS; CDR2 reads SASEGT. DNA for the CDR3: TGTGCCAGCAGTGTGGGACAGGCCCTGGAGAACACCATATATTTT. As protein: CASSVGQALENTIYF.

The gene calls are TRBV9 and TRBJ1-3, with D unresolved. CDR3 length equals 14 residues. Per germline, CDR1 SGDLS and CDR2 YYNGEE. V lost 0 bases and J lost 4, with 8 bases in between. The CDR3 loop reads CASSVDDWGNTIYF. Written as DNA, the CDR3 is TGTGCCAGCAGCGTAGACGACTGGGGAAACACCATATATTTT.

The chain carries TRBV5-4 and TRBJ2-5; TRBD2 aligns across 7 bases. CDR1 is SGHNT and CDR2 is YYREEE in the germline V gene (reference sequence). The J segment lost 5 bases and the V segment lost 1 base, leaving 8 bases of the junction unmatched. The CDR3 extends over 15 amino acids. CDR3 sequence reads: CASSLLEQAGETQYF. The CDR3 nucleotides read TGTGCCAGCAGCTTGTTGGAGCAAGCGGGGGAGACCCAGTACTTC. Variable domain in full (rest from reference TRBV5-4 and TRBJ2-5): ETGVTQSPTHLIKTRGQQVTLRCSSQSGHNTVSWYQQALGQGPQFIFQYYREEENGRGNFPPRFSGLQFPNYSSELNVNALELDDSALYLCASSLLEQAGETQYFGPGTRLLVL.

The chain joins TRBV15 to TRBJ2-7; 10 bases align to TRBD1. CDR3 length: 15 amino acids. The germline V gene has CDR1 LNHNV and CDR2 YYDKDF (reference sequence). The ends lost 4 bases at V and 2 bases at J; junction bases unmatched: 5. The CDR3 nucleotides are TGTGCCACCAGCAAGGGACAGGGGAGGGCCTACGAGCAGTACTTC. The encoded protein is CATSKGQGRAYEQYF.

The rearrangement joins TRBV7-9 to TRBJ1-1; D might be TRBD1 (5 bases). The CDR3 length is 14 residues. Germline assignment: CDR1 SEHNR and CDR2 FQNEAQ (reference sequence). Deletions cut 7 bases from V and 0 bases from J, with 12 bases between. In DNA, the CDR3 is TGTGCCAGCAACTGGGGGGGAATGAACACTGAAGCTTTCTTT. Residues: CASNWGGMNTEAFF.

This rearrangement joins TRBV4-2 to TRBJ2-7; no clear D gene. Per the germline V gene, CDR1 is LGHNA and CDR2 is YNFKEQ. The CDR3 extends over 14 amino acids. V was cut by 1 base and J by 0 bases, with 7 bases left in between. The CDR3 DNA reads TGTGCCAGCAGCCAAGGTATGAGCTCCTACGAGCAGTACTTC. It translates to CASSQGMSSYEQYF.